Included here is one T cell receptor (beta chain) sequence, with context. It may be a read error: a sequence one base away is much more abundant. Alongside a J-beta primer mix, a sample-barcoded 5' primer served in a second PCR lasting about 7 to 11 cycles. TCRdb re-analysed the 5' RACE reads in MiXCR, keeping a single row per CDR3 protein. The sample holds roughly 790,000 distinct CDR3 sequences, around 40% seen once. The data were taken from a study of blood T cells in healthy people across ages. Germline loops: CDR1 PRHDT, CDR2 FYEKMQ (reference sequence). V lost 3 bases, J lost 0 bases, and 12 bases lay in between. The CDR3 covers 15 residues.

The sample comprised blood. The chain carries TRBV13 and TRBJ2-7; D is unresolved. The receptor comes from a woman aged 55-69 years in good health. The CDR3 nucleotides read TGTGCCAGCAGCTTGCAGGCCCGAAGCTCCTACGAGCAGTACTTC. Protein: CASSLQARSSYEQYF.